This paragraph covers one TCR beta chain sequence. The CDR3 has 16 amino acids. V lost 4 bases and J lost 6; bases outside the gene matches: 10. Germline-derived CDR1 and CDR2 are MNHEY and SVGEGT. Generated by immunoSEQ multiplex PCR, the TCRdb table keeps only in-frame clones and is missing some. The sample yields nearly 70,000 clones, just over 90% seen once. The TCR originated in a man aged 40-49 years with rheumatoid arthritis. The chain couples TRBV6-2 or TRBV6-3 to TRBJ1-5, with TRBD1 matching 9 bases. What was sequenced was PBMCs. The CDR3 reads CASSWGHRGLGQPQHF. CDR3 DNA: TGTGCCAGCAGTTGGGGACACAGGGGGCTCGGTCAGCCCCAGCATTTT.